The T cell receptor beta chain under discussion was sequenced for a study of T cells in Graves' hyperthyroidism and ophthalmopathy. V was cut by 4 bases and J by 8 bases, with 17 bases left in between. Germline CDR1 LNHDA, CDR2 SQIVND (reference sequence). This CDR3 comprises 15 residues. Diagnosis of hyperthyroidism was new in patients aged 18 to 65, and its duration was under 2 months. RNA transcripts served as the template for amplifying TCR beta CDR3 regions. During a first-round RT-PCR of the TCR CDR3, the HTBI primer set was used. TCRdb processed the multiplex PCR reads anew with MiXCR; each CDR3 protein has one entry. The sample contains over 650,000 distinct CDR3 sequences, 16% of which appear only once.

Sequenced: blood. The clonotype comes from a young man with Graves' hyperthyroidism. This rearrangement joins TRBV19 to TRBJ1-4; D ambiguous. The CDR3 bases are TGTGCCAGTAGTACTCCCCTGGGGATGAGGGAAAAACTGTTTTTT. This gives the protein CASSTPLGMREKLFF.